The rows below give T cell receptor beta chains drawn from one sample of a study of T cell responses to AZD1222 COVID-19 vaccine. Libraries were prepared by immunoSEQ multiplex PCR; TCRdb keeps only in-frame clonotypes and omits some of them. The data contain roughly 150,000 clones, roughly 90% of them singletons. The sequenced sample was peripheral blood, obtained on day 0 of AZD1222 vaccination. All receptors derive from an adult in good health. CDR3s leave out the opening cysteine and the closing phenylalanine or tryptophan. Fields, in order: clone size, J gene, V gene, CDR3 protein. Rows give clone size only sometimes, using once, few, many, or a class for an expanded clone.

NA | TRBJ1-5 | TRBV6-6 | ASSAPRQGADQPQH
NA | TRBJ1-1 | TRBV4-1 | ASSLRAGHLEAF
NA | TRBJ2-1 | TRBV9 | ASSVRGSPYNEQF
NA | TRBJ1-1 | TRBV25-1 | ASRYGVVNTEAF
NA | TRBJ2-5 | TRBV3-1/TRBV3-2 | ASSLGTGETYVTQY
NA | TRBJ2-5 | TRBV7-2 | ASSWGIWGAQETQY
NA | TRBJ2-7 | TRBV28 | ASFPGQPYEQY
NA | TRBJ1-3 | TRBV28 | ASSFGQGTGNTIY
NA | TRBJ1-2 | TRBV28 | ASSLWTAANYGYT
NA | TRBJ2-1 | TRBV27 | ASSFGGNEQF
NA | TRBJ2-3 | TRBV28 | ASSRPRMMDTQY
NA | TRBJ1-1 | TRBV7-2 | ASSLNVNTEAF
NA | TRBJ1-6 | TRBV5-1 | ASSLEGGGYNSPLH
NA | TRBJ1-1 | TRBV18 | ASSPLFRQGLFTEAF
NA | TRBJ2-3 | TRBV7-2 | ASSLDYDTDTQY
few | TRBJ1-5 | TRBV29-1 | SVEDPSPRGSGGWIMAQH
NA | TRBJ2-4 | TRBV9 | ASSPLRDRDKNIQY
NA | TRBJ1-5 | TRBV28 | ASWAGRRGGSNQPQH
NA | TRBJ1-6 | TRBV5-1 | ASSLEGGDSPLH
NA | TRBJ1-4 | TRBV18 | ASSPETEKLF
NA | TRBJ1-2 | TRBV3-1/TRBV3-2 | ASSQDTLGHYGYT
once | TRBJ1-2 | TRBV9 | ASSTREV
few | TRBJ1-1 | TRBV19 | ASSIQGRGTEAF
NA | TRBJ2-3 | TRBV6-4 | ASGGRGPSTDTQY
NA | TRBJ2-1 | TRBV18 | ASSLLRDNEQF
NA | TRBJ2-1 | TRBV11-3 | ASSLGGVNEQF
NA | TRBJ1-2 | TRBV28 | ASTRGGSLAGYT
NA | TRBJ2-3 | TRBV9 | ASSLGLPTDTQY
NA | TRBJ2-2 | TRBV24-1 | ATSSGGRGARTGELF
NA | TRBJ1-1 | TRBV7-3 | ASRLLSGDGEAF
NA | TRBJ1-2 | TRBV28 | ASRQTSYGYT
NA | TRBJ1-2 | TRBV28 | ASSLRQGLDGYT
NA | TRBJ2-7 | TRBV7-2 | ASSLGPGRASYEQY
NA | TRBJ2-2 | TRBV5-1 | ASSLIAGDTGELF
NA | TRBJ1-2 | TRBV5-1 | ASSLEGRGDYGYT
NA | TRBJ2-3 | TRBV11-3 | ASSFGTSTADTQY
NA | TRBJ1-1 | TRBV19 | ASGVPPRDTEAF
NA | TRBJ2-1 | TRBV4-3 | ASSQTWNSRNNEQF
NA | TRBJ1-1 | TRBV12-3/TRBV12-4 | ASSQAGGAF
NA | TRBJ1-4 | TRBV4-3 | ASSLVRDRGCCNEKLF
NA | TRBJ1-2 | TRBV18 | ASSYLQTGTSNYGYT
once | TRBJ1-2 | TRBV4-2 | ASSQDRQGVKGYT
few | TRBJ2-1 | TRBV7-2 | ASTRSPGNEQF
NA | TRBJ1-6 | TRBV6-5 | ASSYRGQSRNSPLH
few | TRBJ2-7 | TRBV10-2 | ASSESTSGVMGLYEQY
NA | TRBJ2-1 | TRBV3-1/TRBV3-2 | ASSPPEALSSGRDNEQF
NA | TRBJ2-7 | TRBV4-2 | ASSQGASFSYEQY
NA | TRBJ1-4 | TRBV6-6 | ASSHRDSLF
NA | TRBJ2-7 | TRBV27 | ASSLGTPGTYEQY
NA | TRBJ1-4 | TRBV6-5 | ASSYSHRGSNEKLF
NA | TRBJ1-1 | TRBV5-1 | ASSLGTEAF
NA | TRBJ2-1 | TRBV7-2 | ASSLELGNEQF
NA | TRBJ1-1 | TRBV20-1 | SARRGSEAF
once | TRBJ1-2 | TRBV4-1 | ASSQAGTGAGYT